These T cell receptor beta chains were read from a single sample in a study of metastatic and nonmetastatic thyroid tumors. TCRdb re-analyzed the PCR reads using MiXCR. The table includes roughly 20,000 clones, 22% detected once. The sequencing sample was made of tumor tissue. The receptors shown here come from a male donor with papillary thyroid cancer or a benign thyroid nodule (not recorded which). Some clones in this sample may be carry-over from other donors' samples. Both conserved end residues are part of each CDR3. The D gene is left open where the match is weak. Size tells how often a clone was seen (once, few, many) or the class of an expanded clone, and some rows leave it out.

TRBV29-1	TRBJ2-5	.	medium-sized	CSVVWDMEETQYF	TGCAGCGTTGTGTGGGACATGGAGGAGACCCAGTACTTC
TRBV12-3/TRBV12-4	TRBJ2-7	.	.	CASSPFGYEQYF	TGTGCCAGCAGCCCCTTTGGATACGAGCAGTACTTC
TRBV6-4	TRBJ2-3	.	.	CASSETQGSDTQYF	TGTGCCAGCAGTGAGACTCAGGGTTCAGATACGCAGTATTTT
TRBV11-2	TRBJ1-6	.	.	CASSPGTSLNSPLHF	TGTGCCAGCAGCCCAGGGACGTCGCTGAATTCACCCCTCCACTTT
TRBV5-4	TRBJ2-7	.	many	CASSLGTHYEQYF	TGTGCCAGCAGCTTGGGGACACACTACGAGCAGTACTTC
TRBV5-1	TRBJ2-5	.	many	CASSSPRQVQETQYF	TGCGCCAGCAGCTCCCCCAGACAGGTCCAAGAGACCCAGTACTTC
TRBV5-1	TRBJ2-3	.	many	CASSLVPDTQYF	TGCGCCAGCAGCTTGGTTCCAGATACGCAGTATTTT
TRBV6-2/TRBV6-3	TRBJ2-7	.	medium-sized	CASIQGGSRQNREQYF	TGTGCCAGCATCCAAGGGGGGAGCCGTCAAAATCGCGAGCAGTACTTC
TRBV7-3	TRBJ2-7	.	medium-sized	CASSLNQDEQYF	TGTGCCAGCAGCTTAAATCAGGACGAGCAGTACTTC
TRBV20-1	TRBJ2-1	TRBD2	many	CSARPGLVRTEQFF	TGCAGTGCTAGGCCGGGACTAGTCAGGACTGAGCAGTTCTTC
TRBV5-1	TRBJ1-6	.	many	CASSLEGGSSYNSPLHF	TGCGCCAGCAGCTTGGAAGGGGGGAGCTCCTATAATTCACCCCTCCACTTT
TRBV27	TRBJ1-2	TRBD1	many	CASSYYPGTGASGYTF	TGTGCCAGCAGTTACTATCCCGGGACAGGGGCGAGTGGCTACACCTTC
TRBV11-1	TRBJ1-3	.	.	CASSFQLDASSGNTIYF	TGTGCCAGCAGCTTTCAATTGGACGCAAGCTCTGGAAACACCATATATTTT
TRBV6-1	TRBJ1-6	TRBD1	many	CASSPKTGGFSPLHF	TGTGCCAGCAGCCCAAAAACAGGGGGCTTTTCACCCCTCCACTTT
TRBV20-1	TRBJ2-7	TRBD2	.	CSARPGTSSYEMYF	TGCAGTGCTCGTCCCGGGACTAGTTCCTACGAGATGTACTTC
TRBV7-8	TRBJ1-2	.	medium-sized	CASSLKRDMNYGYTF	TGTGCCAGCAGCTTAAAGAGGGACATGAACTATGGCTACACCTTC
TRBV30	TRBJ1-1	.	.	CAWSVSLVGTEAFF	TGTGCCTGGAGTGTATCGTTAGTAGGCACTGAAGCTTTCTTT
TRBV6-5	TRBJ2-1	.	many	CASSYSRQFLNEQFF	TGTGCCAGCAGTTACTCGAGACAGTTTTTAAATGAGCAGTTCTTC
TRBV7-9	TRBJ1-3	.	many	CASSLGGNTIYF	TGTGCCAGCAGCTTAGGAGGAAACACCATATATTTT
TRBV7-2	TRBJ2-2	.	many	CASSFNNGGELFF	TGTGCCAGCAGCTTCAATAATGGCGGGGAGCTGTTTTTT
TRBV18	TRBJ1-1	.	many	CASSPEGLGTEAFF	TGTGCCAGCTCACCAGAGGGACTGGGGACTGAAGCTTTCTTT
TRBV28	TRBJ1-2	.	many	CASSLGRTANYGYTF	TGTGCCAGCAGTTTGGGCAGGACAGCTAACTATGGCTACACCTTC
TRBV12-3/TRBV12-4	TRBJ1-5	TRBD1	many	CASSVGQGNQPQHF	TGTGCCAGCAGTGTAGGACAGGGCAATCAGCCCCAGCATTTT
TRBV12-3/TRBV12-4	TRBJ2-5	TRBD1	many	CASTAPGQGPGGEETQYF	TGTGCCAGCACCGCGCCGGGACAGGGCCCCGGTGGGGAGGAGACCCAGTACTTC
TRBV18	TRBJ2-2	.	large	CASSPQDTGELFF	TGTGCCAGCTCACCACAGGACACCGGGGAGCTGTTTTTT
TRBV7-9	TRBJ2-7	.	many	CASTDTDRPPYEQYF	TGTGCCAGCACGGATACCGACCGTCCCCCCTACGAGCAGTACTTC
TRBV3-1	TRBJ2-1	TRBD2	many	CASRLAGQYNEQFF	TGTGCCAGCAGACTAGCGGGACAATACAATGAGCAGTTCTTC
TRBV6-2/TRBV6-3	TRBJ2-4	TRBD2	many	CASNSAGVMAKNIQYF	TGTGCCAGCAACTCAGCGGGAGTTATGGCCAAAAACATTCAGTACTTC
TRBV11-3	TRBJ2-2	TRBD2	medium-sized	CASIPGTSGRATGELFF	TGTGCCAGCATCCCCGGGACTAGCGGGAGGGCCACCGGGGAGCTGTTTTTT
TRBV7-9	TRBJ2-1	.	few	CASSSPRGGNEQFF	TGTGCCAGCAGCTCGCCCCGGGGAGGCAATGAGCAGTTCTTC
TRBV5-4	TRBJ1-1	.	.	CASSLYTVNTEAFF	TGCGCCAGCAGCTTGTACACGGTGAACACTGAAGCTTTCTTT
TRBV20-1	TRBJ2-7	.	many	CSPQGLREQYF	TGCAGTCCGCAGGGGCTGCGCGAGCAGTACTTC
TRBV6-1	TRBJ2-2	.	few	CASRATNRDTGELFF	TGTGCCAGCCGCGCGACCAACAGGGACACCGGGGAGCTGTTTTTT